This T cell receptor (beta chain) derives from a study of glioma-infiltrating T cells after dendritic cell vaccination. Germline V gives CDR1 MNHNS, CDR2 SASEGT. This CDR3 comprises 15 residues. V was clipped by 6 bases and J by 5 bases; unmatched bases: 8. TCRdb keeps only in-frame clones here, not all; method: immunoSEQ multiplex PCR. The sample carries tens of thousands of clones, roughly 87% recorded once. This sequence joins TRBV6-1 and TRBJ2-3; TRBD2 matches 10 bases. The receptor's source is a human donor with glioblastoma. Material: blood, obtained before dendritic cell vaccination. The CDR3 DNA reads TGTGCCAGCAGGGTAGAGCGGGAGGGCCGAGATACGCAGTATTTT. Protein sequence: CASRVEREGRDTQYF.